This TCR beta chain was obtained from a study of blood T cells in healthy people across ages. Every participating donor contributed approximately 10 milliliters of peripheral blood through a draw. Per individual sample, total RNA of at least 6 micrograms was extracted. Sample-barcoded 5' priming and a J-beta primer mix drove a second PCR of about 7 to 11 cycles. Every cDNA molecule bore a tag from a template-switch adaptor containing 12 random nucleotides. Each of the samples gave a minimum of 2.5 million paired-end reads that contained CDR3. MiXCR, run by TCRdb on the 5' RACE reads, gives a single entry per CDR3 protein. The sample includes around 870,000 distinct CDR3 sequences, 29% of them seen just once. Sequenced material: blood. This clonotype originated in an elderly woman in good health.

CDR3 protein: CASTAGRAIYSNQPQHF. The CDR3 bases are TGTGCCAGCACCGCCGGCAGGGCGATTTATAGCAATCAGCCCCAGCATTTT. The chain uses TRBV6-1 and TRBJ1-5, with a tentative D call TRBD1 (5 bases). CDR1 and CDR2 from the germline V gene are MNHNS and SASEGT. V lost 7 bases and J lost 0, with 19 bases in between. The CDR3 contains 17 residues.